This T cell receptor beta chain emerged from a study of graft-versus-host responses after intestinal transplantation. Germline V gene lookup returns CDR1 LNHDA and CDR2 SQIVND (reference sequence). The CDR3 is 15 residues long. The trim removed 5 bases at V and 3 bases at J, leaving 8 bases unmatched. Here immunoSEQ multiplex PCR was the method, and the copy in TCRdb shows in-frame clones only, minus some. The sample includes around 99,000 clones, about 92% of them seen just once. Study-wide results and caveats: Within the allografts of patients who had graft-donor T cell macrochimerism, graft-versus-host to host-versus-graft clonal ratios were high. In recipient marrow, GvH clones were found, and some appeared first in ileum or blood.

Worth noting for this clone: Its antigen is undetermined.

The source is a human donor who received an intestinal transplant. The chain employs TRBV19 and TRBJ1-2; TRBD1 matches 8 bases. Here the sequenced sample was unstimulated CD8+ T cells sorted from spleen or lymph node cells, taken before intestinal transplant. CDR3: CASSPAGGWDYGYTF. For the CDR3, the DNA is TGTGCCAGTAGTCCCGCAGGGGGCTGGGACTATGGCTACACCTTC. The whole variable domain, filled in from reference TRBV19 and TRBJ1-2, reads DGGITQSPKYLFRKEGQNVTLSCEQNLNHDAMYWYRQDPGQGLRLIYYSQIVNDFQKGDIAEGYSVSREKKESFPLTVTSAQKNPTAFYLCASSPAGGWDYGYTFGSGTRLTVV.